This T cell receptor beta chain stems from a study of spatial heterogeneity in lung cancer. Study at large: Raw sequencing reads included, on average, more than eight appearances of each unique TCR and UMI combination. Study-wide results and limits: Ubiquitous expanded tumor TCRs surfaced in blood more at resection than they did at follow-up.

With respect to this clonotype: Its antigen is currently unknown.

The time point is: sample taken at primary tumor resection. The study sequenced unsorted whole RNA from tumor, nontumor lung or frozen PBMC. Individually, TCR cDNA molecules were each labelled with a unique molecular identifier. One entry per CDR3 protein, called by TCRdb with MiXCR from the 5' RACE reads. The sample lists more than 35,000 distinct CDR3 sequences, about 5% occurring once. Sample: PBMCs, taken at surgery. This sequence was found in a female donor with early-stage non-small cell lung cancer.

The CDR3 bases are TGTGCCAGCAGCACTAAAAATCGACAGAACTATGGCTACACCTTC. Its translation is CASSTKNRQNYGYTF. The V and J genes are TRBV5-4 and TRBJ1-2; D is perhaps TRBD1 (5 bases). The germline gives CDR1 SGHNT, CDR2 YYREEE (reference sequence). V lost 4 bases to trimming and J lost 2 bases, with 15 bases between them. The CDR3 runs 15 residues.